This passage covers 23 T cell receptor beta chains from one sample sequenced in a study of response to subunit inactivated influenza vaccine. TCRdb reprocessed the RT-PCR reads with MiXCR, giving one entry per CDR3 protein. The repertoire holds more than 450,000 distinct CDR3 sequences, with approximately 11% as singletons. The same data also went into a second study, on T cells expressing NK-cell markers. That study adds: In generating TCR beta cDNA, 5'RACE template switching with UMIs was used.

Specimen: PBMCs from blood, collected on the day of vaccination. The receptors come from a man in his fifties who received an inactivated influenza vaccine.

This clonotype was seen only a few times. The CDR3 region is CASSHAGVEQYF. CDR3 DNA: TGTGCCAGCAGCCATGCCGGGGTCGAGCAGTACTTC. The chain links TRBV7-2 to TRBJ2-7, with D possibly matching TRBD2 (5 bases). The germline CDR1 and CDR2 sequences are SGHTA and FQGNSA. V was pared by 5 bases and J by 6 bases, with 11 bases between. CDR3 length equals 12 residues.

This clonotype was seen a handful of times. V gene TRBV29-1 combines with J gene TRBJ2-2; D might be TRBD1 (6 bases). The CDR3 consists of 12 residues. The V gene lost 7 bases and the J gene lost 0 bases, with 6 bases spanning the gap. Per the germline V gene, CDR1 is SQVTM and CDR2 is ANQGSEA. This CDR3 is CSAGANTGELFF. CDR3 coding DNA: TGCAGCGCAGGGGCGAACACCGGGGAGCTGTTTTTT.

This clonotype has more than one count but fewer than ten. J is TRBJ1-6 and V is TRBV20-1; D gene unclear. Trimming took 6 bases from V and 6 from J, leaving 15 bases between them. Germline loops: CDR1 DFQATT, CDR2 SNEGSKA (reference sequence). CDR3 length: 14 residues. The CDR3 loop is CSASGGSGNSPLHF. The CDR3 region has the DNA TGCAGTGCCAGCGGCGGGTCCGGTAATTCACCCCTCCACTTT.

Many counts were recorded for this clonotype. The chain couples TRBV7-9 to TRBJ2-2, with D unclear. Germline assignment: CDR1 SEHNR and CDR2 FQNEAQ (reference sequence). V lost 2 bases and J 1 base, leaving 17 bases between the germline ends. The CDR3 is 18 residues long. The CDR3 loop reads CASSLFLIWGRNTGELFF. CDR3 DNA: TGTGCCAGCAGCTTATTCTTGATCTGGGGAAGGAACACCGGGGAGCTGTTTTTT.

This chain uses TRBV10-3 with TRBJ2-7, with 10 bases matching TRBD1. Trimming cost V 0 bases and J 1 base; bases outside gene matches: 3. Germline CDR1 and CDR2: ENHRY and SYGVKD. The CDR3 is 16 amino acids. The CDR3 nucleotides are TGTGCCATCAGTGAGTCGAGGACAGGGGGTTCCTACGAGCAGTACTTC. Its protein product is CAISESRTGGSYEQYF.

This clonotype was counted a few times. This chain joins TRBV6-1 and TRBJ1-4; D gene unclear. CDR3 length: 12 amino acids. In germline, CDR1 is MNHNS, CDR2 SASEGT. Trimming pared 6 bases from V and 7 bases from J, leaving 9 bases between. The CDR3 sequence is CASRGNLEKLFF. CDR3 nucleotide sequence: TGTGCCAGCAGGGGGAACCTTGAAAAACTGTTTTTT.

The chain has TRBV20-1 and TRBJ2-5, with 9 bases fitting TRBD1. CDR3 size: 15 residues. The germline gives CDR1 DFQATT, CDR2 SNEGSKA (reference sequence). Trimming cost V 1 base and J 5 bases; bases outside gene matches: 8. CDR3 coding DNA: TGCAGTGCTAGAGGTGCAGGACAGGGGAAGGAGACCCAGTACTTC. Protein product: CSARGAGQGKETQYF.

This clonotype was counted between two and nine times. The CDR3 here is CASSLFGDRQYF. The CDR3 coding sequence is TGTGCCAGCAGCTTATTTGGGGACAGGCAGTACTTC. The chain recombines TRBV7-2 with TRBJ2-7, with TRBD1 identical over 7 bases. The germline V gene encodes CDR1 SGHTA and CDR2 FQGNSA. V trimming: 2 bases; J trimming: 9 bases; junction bases outside the gene matches: 4. This CDR3 has 12 residues. Supplemented by reference TRBV7-2 and TRBJ2-7, the full variable domain reads GAGVSQSPSNKVTEKGKDVELRCDPISGHTALYWYRQSLGQGLEFLIYFQGNSAPDKSGLPSDRFSAERTGGSVSTLTIQRTQQEDSAVYLCASSLFGDRQYFGPGTRLTVT.

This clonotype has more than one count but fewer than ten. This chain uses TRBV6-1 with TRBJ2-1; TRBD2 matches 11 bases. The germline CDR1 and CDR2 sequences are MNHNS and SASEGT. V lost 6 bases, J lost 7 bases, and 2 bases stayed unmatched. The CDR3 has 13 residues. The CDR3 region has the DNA TGTGCCAGCAGGAGACTAGCGGGGAATGAGCAGTTCTTC. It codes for CASRRLAGNEQFF.

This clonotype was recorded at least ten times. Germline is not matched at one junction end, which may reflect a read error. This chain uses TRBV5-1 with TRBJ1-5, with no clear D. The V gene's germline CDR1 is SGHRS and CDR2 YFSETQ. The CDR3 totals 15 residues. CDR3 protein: CASSLDGYSNQPQHF. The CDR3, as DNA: TGTGCCAGCAGTTTGGACGGCTATAGCAATCAGCCCCAGCATTTT.

CDR3: CSARVRGLVYIQYF. DNA for the CDR3: TGCAGTGCTAGAGTTCGAGGGTTGGTTTACATTCAGTACTTC. The gene calls are TRBV20-1 and TRBJ2-4, with a weak D call TRBD2 (5 bases). The V gene lost 1 base and the J gene lost 8 bases, with 15 bases spanning the gap. Germline CDR1 DFQATT, CDR2 SNEGSKA (reference sequence). This CDR3 region has 14 residues.

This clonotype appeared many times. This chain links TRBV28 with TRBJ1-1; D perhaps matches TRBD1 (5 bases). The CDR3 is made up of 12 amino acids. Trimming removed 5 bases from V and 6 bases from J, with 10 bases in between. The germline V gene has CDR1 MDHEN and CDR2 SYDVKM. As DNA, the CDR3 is TGTGCCAGCAGTATTTGGGGGGCTGAAGCTTTCTTT. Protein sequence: CASSIWGAEAFF.

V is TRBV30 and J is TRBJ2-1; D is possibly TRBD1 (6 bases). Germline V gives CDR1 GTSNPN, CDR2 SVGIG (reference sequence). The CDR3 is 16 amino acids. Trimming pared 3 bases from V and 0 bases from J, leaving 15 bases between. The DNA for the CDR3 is TGTGCCTGGAGGGGGGCCGCTATTATCTCCTACAATGAGCAGTTCTTC. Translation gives CAWRGAAIISYNEQFF.

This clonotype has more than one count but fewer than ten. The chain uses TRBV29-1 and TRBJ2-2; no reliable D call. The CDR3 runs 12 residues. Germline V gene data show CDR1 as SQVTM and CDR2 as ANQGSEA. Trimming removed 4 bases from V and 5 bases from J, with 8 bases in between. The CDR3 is CSVVAETGELFF. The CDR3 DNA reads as TGCAGCGTTGTCGCAGAAACCGGGGAGCTGTTTTTT.

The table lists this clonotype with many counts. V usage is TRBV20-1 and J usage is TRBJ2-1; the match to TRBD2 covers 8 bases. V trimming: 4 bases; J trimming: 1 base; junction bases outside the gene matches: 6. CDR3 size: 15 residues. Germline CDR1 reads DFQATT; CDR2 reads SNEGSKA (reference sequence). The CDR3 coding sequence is TGCAGTGCTAAGTTTGCTAGCGGGTCCTACAATGAGCAGTTCTTC. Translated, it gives CSAKFASGSYNEQFF.

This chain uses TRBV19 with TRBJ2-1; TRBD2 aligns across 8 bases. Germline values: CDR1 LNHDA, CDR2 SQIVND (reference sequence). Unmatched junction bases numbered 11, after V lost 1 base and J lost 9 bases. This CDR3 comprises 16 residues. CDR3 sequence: CASSIVAGRGGTEQFF. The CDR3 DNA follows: TGTGCCAGTAGTATAGTTGCGGGTCGGGGGGGCACTGAGCAGTTCTTC. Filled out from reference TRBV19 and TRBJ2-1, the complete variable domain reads DGGITQSPKYLFRKEGQNVTLSCEQNLNHDAMYWYRQDPGQGLRLIYYSQIVNDFQKGDIAEGYSVSREKKESFPLTVTSAQKNPTAFYLCASSIVAGRGGTEQFFGPGTRLTVL.

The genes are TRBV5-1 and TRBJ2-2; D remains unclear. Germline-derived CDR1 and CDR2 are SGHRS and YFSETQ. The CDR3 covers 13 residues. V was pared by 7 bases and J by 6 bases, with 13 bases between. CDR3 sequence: CASRVDGAGELFF. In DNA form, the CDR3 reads TGCGCCAGCCGGGTGGACGGAGCCGGGGAGCTGTTTTTT.

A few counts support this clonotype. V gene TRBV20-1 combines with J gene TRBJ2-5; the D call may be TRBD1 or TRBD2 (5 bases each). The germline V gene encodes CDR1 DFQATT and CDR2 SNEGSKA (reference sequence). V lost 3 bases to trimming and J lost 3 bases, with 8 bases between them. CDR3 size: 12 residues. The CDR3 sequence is CSARGVEETQYF. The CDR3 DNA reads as TGCAGTGCTAGGGGGGTCGAAGAGACCCAGTACTTC.

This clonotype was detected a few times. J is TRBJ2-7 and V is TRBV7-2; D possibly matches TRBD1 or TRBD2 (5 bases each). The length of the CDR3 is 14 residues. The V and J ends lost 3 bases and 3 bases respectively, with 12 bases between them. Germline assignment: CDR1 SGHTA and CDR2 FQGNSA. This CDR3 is CASSFRDRDYEQYF. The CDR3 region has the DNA TGTGCCAGCAGCTTCCGGGACCGAGACTACGAGCAGTACTTC.

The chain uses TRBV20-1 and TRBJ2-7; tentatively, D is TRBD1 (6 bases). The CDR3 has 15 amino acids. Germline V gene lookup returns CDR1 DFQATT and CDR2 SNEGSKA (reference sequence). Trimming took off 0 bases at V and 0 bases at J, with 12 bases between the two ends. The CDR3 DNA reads TGCAGTGCTAGAGATACTAGACAGGCCTCCTACGAGCAGTACTTC. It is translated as CSARDTRQASYEQYF.

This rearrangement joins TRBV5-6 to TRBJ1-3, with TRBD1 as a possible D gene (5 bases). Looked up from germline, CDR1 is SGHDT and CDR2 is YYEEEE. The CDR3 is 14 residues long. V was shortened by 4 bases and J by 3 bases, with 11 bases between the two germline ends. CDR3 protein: CASSGTLDGNTIYF. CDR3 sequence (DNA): TGTGCCAGCAGCGGGACCCTAGATGGAAACACCATATATTTT.

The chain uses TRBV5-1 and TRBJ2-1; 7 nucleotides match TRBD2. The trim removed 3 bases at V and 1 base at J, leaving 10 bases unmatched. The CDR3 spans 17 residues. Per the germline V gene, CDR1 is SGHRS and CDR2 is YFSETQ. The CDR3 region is CASSWGPTSVSYNEQFF. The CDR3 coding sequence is TGCGCCAGCAGCTGGGGCCCTACTAGCGTGTCCTACAATGAGCAGTTCTTC. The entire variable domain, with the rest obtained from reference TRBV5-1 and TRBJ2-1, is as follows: KAGVTQTPRYLIKTRGQQVTLSCSPISGHRSVSWYQQTPGQGLQFLFEYFSETQRNKGNFPGRFSGRQFSNSRSEMNVSTLELGDSALYLCASSWGPTSVSYNEQFFGPGTRLTVL.

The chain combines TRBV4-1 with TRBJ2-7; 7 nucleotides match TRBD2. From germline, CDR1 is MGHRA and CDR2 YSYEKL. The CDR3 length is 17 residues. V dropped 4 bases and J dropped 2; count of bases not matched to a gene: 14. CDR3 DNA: TGCGCCAGCAGCCCTTCGAGGGTTGTTCTAGCGGCCTACGAGCAGTACTTC. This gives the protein CASSPSRVVLAAYEQYF.